This TCR beta chain comes out of a study of Ad26.COV2.S vaccination and SARS-CoV-2 variants. Study at large: Administration of Ad26.COV2.S was intramuscular, either once or twice 56 days apart.

Findings and caveats of the study: Spike-specific TCR breadth was greater after Ad26.COV2.S than placebo.

The sample's treatment: about 20 received Ad26.COV2.S at low or high dose, single or two shots; about 5 received placebo; per-sample allocation not given. On day 63 after the first injection, vaccine and placebo recipients gave samples. At a Boston site, the person donating was an adult of 18-55 years. As to this clone: Its antigen is unidentified.

The method was immunoSEQ multiplex PCR; TCRdb's version includes in-frame clones alone and lacks a portion of them. The sample contains more than 400,000 clones, 80% to 95% of which appear only once. The germline V gene has CDR1 LNHNV and CDR2 YYDKDF (reference sequence). Trimming took 6 bases from V and 0 from J, leaving 6 bases between them. This CDR3 spans 13 amino acids. The specimen comprised peripheral blood, sampled in a trial of Ad26.COV2.S vaccine versus placebo. This TCR was recovered from a person aged 18-65 years who received the Ad26.COV2.S COVID-19 vaccine or a placebo. This sequence joins TRBV15 and TRBJ2-1; no firm D call. CDR3 DNA: TGTGCCACCAGACAAAGCTCCTACAATGAGCAGTTCTTC. It specifies CATRQSSYNEQFF.